These 25 T cell receptor beta chains were all obtained from the same sample, sequenced in a study of molecular identifiers for immune sequencing clone quantification. One entry per CDR3 protein results from TCRdb running MiXCR on the PCR reads. This table holds roughly 93,000 distinct CDR3 sequences, around 19% found once. The source material was naive CD8+ T cells from blood, with Jurkat cell RNA spiked in. Subset specified: FACS-sorted CD8+CD4-CCR7+CD45RA+ naive T cells. These receptors were collected from a human donor in good health. Some libraries in this study had Jurkat cell RNA spiked in.

Concerning this clonotype itself: Just one base apart from a much larger clone, this may be a read error. This sequence joins TRBV11-1 and TRBJ1-5, with D uncertain. The CDR3 runs to 15 residues. Germline V gene sequence: CDR1 SGHAT, CDR2 FQDESV (reference sequence). CDR3 protein: CAGSLGGLSNQPQHF. As DNA, the CDR3 is TGTGCCGGCAGCTTAGGCGGCCTGAGCAATCAGCCCCAGCATTTT.

In this sample, this clonotype turned up many times. The rearrangement joins TRBV20-1 to TRBJ2-7, with no clear D. The germline V gene encodes CDR1 DFQATT and CDR2 SNEGSKA (reference sequence). CDR3 length: 10 residues. With 3 bases removed from V and 0 bases from J, the gap between germline ends came to 0 bases. The CDR3 DNA follows: TGCAGTGCTAGCTCCTACGAGCAGTACTTC. Translated, it gives CSASSYEQYF.

This clonotype was seen repeatedly, ten times or more. This sequence joins TRBV20-1 and TRBJ2-3, with 8 bases aligning to TRBD2. The germline V gene has CDR1 DFQATT and CDR2 SNEGSKA (reference sequence). The junction had 11 bases not matched to a gene; V was cut back by 6 bases and J by 3 bases. The CDR3 totals 15 residues. The CDR3 protein is CSAPGPGGGTDTQYF. The CDR3 coding sequence is TGCAGTGCCCCCGGGCCGGGGGGGGGAACAGATACGCAGTATTTT.

Note on this clonotype: Given a much more abundant clone one base away, this may be a read error. The chain links TRBV7-9 to TRBJ1-4; 9 bases agree with TRBD1. CDR3 length: 16 residues. CDR1 SEHNR and CDR2 FQNEAQ come from the germline V gene (reference sequence). CDR3 sequence reads: CTSSLTTGGAHEKLFF. The DNA for the CDR3 is TGTACCAGCAGCCTAACTACAGGGGGCGCTCATGAAAAACTGTTTTTT.

In this sample, this clonotype turned up many times. V usage is TRBV4-1 and J usage is TRBJ1-1; tentatively, D is TRBD1 (6 bases). Germline CDR1 and CDR2: MGHRA and YSYEKL. The CDR3 is 15 amino acids. V lost 3 bases to trimming and J lost 2 bases, with 13 bases between them. The CDR3 reads CASSQPWTANTEAFF. CDR3 bases: TGCGCCAGCAGCCAGCCATGGACAGCTAACACTGAAGCTTTCTTT.

As concerns this clonotype: Given a much more abundant clone one base away, this may be a read error. This rearrangement joins TRBV14 to TRBJ1-3; maybe TRBD1 (5 bases). Per the germline V gene, CDR1 is SGHDN and CDR2 is FVKESK. CDR3 size: 15 residues. For the CDR3, the DNA is TGTGCCAGCAGCCAAGCTCCCGGGACCTGGAACACCACATATTTT. It yields the protein CASSQAPGTWNTTYF.

This clonotype was counted ten times or more. This chain connects TRBV7-9 to TRBJ2-1; 9 bases line up with TRBD2. The CDR3 covers 15 residues. Trimming at V came to 4 bases and at J to 5 bases, leaving 6 bases not matched to a gene. The germline CDR1 and CDR2 sequences are SEHNR and FQNEAQ (reference sequence). CDR3 sequence reads: CASSSAGGKDNEQFF. The CDR3 region has the DNA TGTGCCAGCAGCTCGGCGGGAGGGAAAGACAATGAGCAGTTCTTC.

This clonotype was seen at least ten times. The V gene is TRBV28, the J gene TRBJ2-7, with no clear D. The germline gives CDR1 MDHEN, CDR2 SYDVKM. The ends were cut back, 2 bases at V and 0 bases at J, with 5 bases in the middle. The CDR3 consists of 13 residues. The CDR3 coding sequence is TGTGCCAGCAGTTTACCTGGCTCCTACGAGCAGTACTTC. It specifies CASSLPGSYEQYF.

The DNA for the CDR3 is TGTGCCAGCAGAAGCCTAGCGGAGGGGTTTTACTTC. Its translation is CASRSLAEGFYF. The gene calls are TRBV12-3 or TRBV12-4 and TRBJ2-5; TRBD2 agrees at 7 bases. The junction had 12 bases not matched to a gene; V was cut back by 6 bases and J by 14 bases. CDR3 size: 12 residues.

This clonotype was picked up many times. The chain uses TRBV4-3 and TRBJ1-6, with D possibly TRBD1 on 5 matching bases. Trimming took 4 bases from V and 0 from J, leaving 10 bases between them. Germline CDR1 and CDR2: LGHNA and YSLEER. The CDR3 length is 16 residues. The CDR3 nucleotides are TGCGCCAGCAGCCTGAAGGGGTTCTCCTATAATTCACCCCTCCACTTT. This codes for CASSLKGFSYNSPLHF.

Note on this clonotype: A much larger clone is a single base away; this may be a read error. Because it lacks the conserved phenylalanine or tryptophan at the end, this CDR3 is likely a read error. The rearrangement links TRBV2 to TRBJ1-1; D is unclear. Germline CDR1 reads SNHLY; CDR2 reads FYNNEI. Trimming cost V 3 bases and J 0 bases, with 5 bases left between them. This CDR3 is built from 13 residues. CDR3 amino acids: CASSETLNTEAFL. Written as DNA, the CDR3 is TGTGCCAGCAGTGAGACCCTGAACACTGAAGCTTTCCTT.

This clonotype was picked up many times. The chain couples TRBV12-3 or TRBV12-4 to TRBJ1-2, with D perhaps matching TRBD1 (5 bases). The V end was cut by 5 bases, the J end by 4 bases, with 11 bases between. This CDR3 contains 13 residues. Here the CDR3 reads CASSGGARYGYTF. CDR3 coding DNA: TGTGCCAGCAGTGGTGGGGCCCGCTATGGCTACACCTTC.

This clonotype was counted ten times or more. The chain combines TRBV28 with TRBJ1-6; no reliable D call. CDR3 length: 13 amino acids. The V gene lost 3 bases and the J gene lost 14 bases, with 14 bases spanning the gap. Germline CDR1 is MDHEN and CDR2 is SYDVKM. The CDR3 region is CASSFGRARTLHF. In DNA form, the CDR3 reads TGTGCCAGCAGTTTCGGCCGGGCGAGGACCCTCCACTTT.

This clonotype was counted ten times or more. This chain joins TRBV4-3 and TRBJ2-5, with D possibly TRBD2 on 7 matching bases. Trimming shortened V by 1 base and J by 5 bases, and 20 bases separated the two germline ends. Germline V gives CDR1 LGHNA, CDR2 YSLEER. The CDR3 runs 17 residues. The chain's CDR3 is CASSQGLGGGRAETQYF. The CDR3 coding sequence is TGCGCCAGCAGCCAAGGTCTAGGGGGGGGCCGAGCTGAGACCCAGTACTTC.

This clonotype was seen ten or more times. The chain uses TRBV5-1 and TRBJ1-1; D is unresolved. CDR1 SGHRS and CDR2 YFSETQ come from the germline V gene. Trimming removed 0 bases from V and 4 bases from J, with 16 bases in between. This CDR3 comprises 16 residues. The CDR3 bases are TGCGCCAGCAGCTTGGGCAGGTCCTCCCTAGGCACTGAAGCTTTCTTT. Its protein is CASSLGRSSLGTEAFF.

The J gene is TRBJ2-3, the V gene TRBV20-1; a weak D match, TRBD1 (7 bases). Germline V CDR1 and CDR2: DFQATT, SNEGSKA (reference sequence). CDR3 length equals 15 residues. The V end was cut by 0 bases, the J end by 5 bases, with 15 bases between. The DNA of the CDR3 is TGCAGTGCTAGAGATATCAGGGGGGCCCGAGATACGCAGTATTTT. Translation: CSARDIRGARDTQYF.

On this clonotype: The CDR3 ends on some other residue instead of the conserved phenylalanine or tryptophan, so this is likely a read error. No DNA is shown, since the ends of the CDR3 on it are uncertain; the CDR3 is the one TCRdb lists. The chain recombines TRBV4-3 with TRBJ2-7; the listed D gene, TRBD1, was not tested against the DNA. Germline CDR1 and CDR2: LGHNA and YSLEER. The CDR3 is 14 amino acids long, termini counted. The CDR3 is CASSQDWGDNEQCL.

Comments on this clonotype: It may be a read error: a sequence one base away is much more abundant. The chain carries TRBV19 and TRBJ1-5; the D gene is possibly TRBD1 (5 bases). The CDR3 is made up of 15 amino acids. Germline CDR1 LNHDA, CDR2 SQIVND (reference sequence). V was shortened by 2 bases and J by 3 bases, with 11 bases between the two germline ends. CDR3 bases: TGTGCCAGTAGTATACAGGGATACCACAATCAGCCCCAGCATTTT. This translates into CASSIQGYHNQPQHF. The full variable domain, in which reference TRBV19 and TRBJ1-5 provide the parts outside the CDR3, is DGGITQSPKYLFRKEGQNVTLSCEQNLNHDAMYWYRQDPGQGLRLIYYSQIVNDFQKGDIAEGYSVSREKKESFPLTVTSAQKNPTAFYLCASSIQGYHNQPQHFGDGTRLSIL.

A word on this clonotype: One base away lies a much larger clone, so this may be a sequencing read error. The chain uses TRBV5-4 and TRBJ2-7; TRBD1 or TRBD2 may be the D gene (5 bases each). This CDR3 spans 13 amino acids. Germline CDR1 SGHNT, CDR2 YYREEE (reference sequence). The V and J ends lost 4 bases and 2 bases respectively, with 10 bases between them. The DNA for the CDR3 is TGTGCCAGCAGCCGGGGCGGCGCCTACGAGCAGTACTTC. This encodes CASSRGGAYEQYF. The full variable domain, in which reference TRBV5-4 and TRBJ2-7 provide the parts outside the CDR3, is ETGVTQSPTHLIKTRGQQVTLRCSSQSGHNTVSWYQQALGQGPQFIFQYYREEENGRGNFPPRFSGLQFPNYSSELNVNALELDDSALYLCASSRGGAYEQYFGPGTRLTVT.

This clonotype has ten or more counts. The chain has TRBV5-1 and TRBJ2-7, with D perhaps TRBD2 (5 bases). V gave up 4 bases and J gave up 3 bases, with 11 bases separating them. Germline values: CDR1 SGHRS, CDR2 YFSETQ. The CDR3 totals 13 residues. The chain's CDR3 is CASSLSRDYEQYF. CDR3 in DNA: TGCGCCAGCAGCCTATCCCGGGACTACGAGCAGTACTTC.

This clonotype has ten or more counts. The genes are TRBV5-4 and TRBJ1-2; no clear D gene. Germline V gene data show CDR1 as SGHNT and CDR2 as YYREEE (reference sequence). Trimming took off 2 bases at V and 1 base at J, with 9 bases between the two ends. The CDR3 loop spans 14 amino acids. CDR3 protein: CASSFSGGNYGYTF. The CDR3, as DNA: TGTGCCAGCAGCTTTTCGGGCGGTAACTATGGCTACACCTTC.

V and J are TRBV4-3 and TRBJ1-5; D ambiguous. Looked up from germline, CDR1 is LGHNA and CDR2 is YSLEER. The CDR3 sequence is 16 residues long. Trimming removed 0 bases from V and 0 bases from J, with 9 bases in between. The CDR3 DNA is TGCGCCAGCAGCCAAGAAAGGCTTAATAGCAATCAGCCCCAGCATTTT. It translates to CASSQERLNSNQPQHF.

This clonotype was found many times. The rearrangement uses TRBV9 and TRBJ2-3; D is ambiguous. V lost 5 bases and J 0 bases, leaving 13 bases between the germline ends. The CDR3 has 15 residues. Germline V gives CDR1 SGDLS, CDR2 YYNGEE. The CDR3 coding sequence is TGTGCCAGCAGTGATGGACCAACAAGCACAGATACGCAGTATTTT. Amino acid sequence: CASSDGPTSTDTQYF. Full variable domain (missing parts from reference TRBV9 and TRBJ2-3): DSGVTQTPKHLITATGQRVTLRCSPRSGDLSVYWYQQSLDQGLQFLIQYYNGEERAKGNILERFSAQQFPDLHSELNLSSLELGDSALYFCASSDGPTSTDTQYFGPGTRLTVL.

This clonotype came up many times. This rearrangement joins TRBV19 to TRBJ2-3; D remains unclear. Trimming removed 6 bases at V and 2 bases at J, with 24 bases between. This CDR3 has 18 amino acids. The germline V gene encodes CDR1 LNHDA and CDR2 SQIVND (reference sequence). CDR3 DNA sequence: TGTGCCAGTAGGTCATACTACCAATCAGTCCTCCCCACAGATACGCAGTATTTT. It translates to CASRSYYQSVLPTDTQYF.

The chain uses TRBV2 and TRBJ1-2; D remains ambiguous. V lost 7 bases, J lost 3 bases, and 6 bases lay in between. Per the germline V gene, CDR1 is SNHLY and CDR2 is FYNNEI. This CDR3 has 11 residues. This chain's CDR3 is CASTGDYGYTF. The CDR3 DNA reads as TGTGCCAGCACGGGTGACTATGGCTACACCTTC.